The 2 T cell receptor beta chains listed next were all sequenced from one sample in a study of blood T cell repertoires in COVID-19. Clones were read by immunoSEQ multiplex PCR, and TCRdb kept only the in-frame ones, dropping some. Among about 280,000 clones listed, about 80% were seen once. The material sequenced was peripheral blood. These receptors all come from a woman in her forties or fifties who had recovered from COVID-19.

The chain carries TRBV19 and TRBJ2-7; maybe TRBD2 (5 bases). This CDR3 comprises 13 residues. Germline V gives CDR1 LNHDA, CDR2 SQIVND (reference sequence). The V gene lost 2 bases and the J gene lost 4 bases, with 9 bases spanning the gap. The CDR3 reads CASSISPGYEQYF. The CDR3 DNA follows: TGTGCCAGTAGTATATCCCCGGGATACGAGCAGTACTTC. The variable domain in full, completed from reference TRBV19 and TRBJ2-7, reads DGGITQSPKYLFRKEGQNVTLSCEQNLNHDAMYWYRQDPGQGLRLIYYSQIVNDFQKGDIAEGYSVSREKKESFPLTVTSAQKNPTAFYLCASSISPGYEQYFGPGTRLTVT.

The chain recombines TRBV5-1 with TRBJ1-5; D call uncertain. The CDR3 is 15 residues long. Trimming took off 0 bases at V and 2 bases at J, with 9 bases between the two ends. CDR1 and CDR2 from the germline V gene are SGHRS and YFSETQ. This CDR3 is CASSLDGERNQPQHF. CDR3 DNA sequence: TGCGCCAGCAGCTTGGATGGGGAGCGCAATCAGCCCCAGCATTTT.